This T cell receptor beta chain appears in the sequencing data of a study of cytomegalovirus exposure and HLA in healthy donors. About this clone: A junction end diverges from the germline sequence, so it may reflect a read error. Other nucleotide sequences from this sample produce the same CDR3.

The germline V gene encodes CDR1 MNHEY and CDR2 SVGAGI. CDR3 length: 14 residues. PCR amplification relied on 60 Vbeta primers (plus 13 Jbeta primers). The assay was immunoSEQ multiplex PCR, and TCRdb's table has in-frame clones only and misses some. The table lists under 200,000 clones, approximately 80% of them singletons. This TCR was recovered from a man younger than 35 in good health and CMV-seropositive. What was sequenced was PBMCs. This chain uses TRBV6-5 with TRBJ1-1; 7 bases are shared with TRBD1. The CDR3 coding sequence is TGCGCCAGCAAAGGGGGCGCGGAGAACACTGAAGCTTTCTTT. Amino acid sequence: CASKGGAENTEAFF.